This T cell receptor (beta chain) was identified during a study of CD8 T cells in Susac syndrome. The germline CDR1 and CDR2 sequences are SNHLY and FYNNEI. This CDR3 is 14 amino acids long. V dropped 9 bases and J dropped 4 bases, with 18 bases sitting between them. Random hexamers primed reverse transcription of about 0.5 to 1 ug RNA. Across 54 Vbeta and 13 Jbeta, immunoSEQ multiplex PCR amplified TCR beta CDR3. TCRdb recomputed calls from the immunoSEQ multiplex PCR reads with MiXCR, one row per CDR3 protein. The sample lists roughly 200,000 distinct CDR3 sequences; roughly 90% were seen once. The sequence derives from a human donor with Susac syndrome. Sequencing was done on a sample of CD4+ T cells from PBMCs. The chain uses TRBV2 and TRBJ1-1; TRBD1 is a possible D gene (6 bases). The DNA for the CDR3 is TGTGCCAGTGTCCTGTTAGGGGGGGGCACTGAAGCTTTCTTT. Amino acid sequence: CASVLLGGGTEAFF.